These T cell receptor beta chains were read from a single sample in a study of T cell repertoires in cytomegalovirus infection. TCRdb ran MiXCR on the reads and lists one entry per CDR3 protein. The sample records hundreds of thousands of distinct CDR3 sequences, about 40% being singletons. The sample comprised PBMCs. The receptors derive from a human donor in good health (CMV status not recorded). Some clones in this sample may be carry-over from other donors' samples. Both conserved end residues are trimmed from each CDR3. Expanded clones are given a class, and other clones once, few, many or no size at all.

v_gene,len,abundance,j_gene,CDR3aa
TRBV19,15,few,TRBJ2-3,ASSTRRGQGGADTQY
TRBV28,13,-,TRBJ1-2,ASSSPGQSNYGYT
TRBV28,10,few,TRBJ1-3,ASSFLGNTIY
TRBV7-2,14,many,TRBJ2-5,ASSLATQQGRGAQY
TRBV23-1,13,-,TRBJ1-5,PSSQIWGTSRPHH
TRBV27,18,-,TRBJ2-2,ATTPRPSLAGGTNTGELF
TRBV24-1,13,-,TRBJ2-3,ATSDSAESTDTQY
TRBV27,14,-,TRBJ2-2,ASSFFIGGNTGELF
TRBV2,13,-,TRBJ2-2,ASSGDRVSTGELF
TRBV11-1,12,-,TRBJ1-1,ASRNGVMNTEAF
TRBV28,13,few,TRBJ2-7,ASSSGTSGPGWSI
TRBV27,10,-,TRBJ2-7,ASSFLSGEQY
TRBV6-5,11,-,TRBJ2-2,ASSPSGSGELF
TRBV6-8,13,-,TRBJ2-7,ASSRGRTWSYEQY
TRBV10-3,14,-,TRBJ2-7,AISAISGTGTNEQY
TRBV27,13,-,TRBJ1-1,ASSLFRTAYTEAF
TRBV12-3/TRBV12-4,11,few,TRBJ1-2,ASSEGINYGYT
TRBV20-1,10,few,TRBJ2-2,SASRGVGELF
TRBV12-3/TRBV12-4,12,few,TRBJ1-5,ASSLARGPQPQH
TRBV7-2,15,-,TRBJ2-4,ASSLRGGREGPSSKY
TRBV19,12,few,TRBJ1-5,ASSMAGRHQPQH
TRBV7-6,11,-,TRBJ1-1,ASSLLGRIEAF
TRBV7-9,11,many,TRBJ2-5,ASSLGLGETQY
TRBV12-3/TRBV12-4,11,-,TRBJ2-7,ASSRGVNYEQY
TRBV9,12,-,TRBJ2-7,ASSPYTASYEQY
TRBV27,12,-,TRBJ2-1,ASRRAGYYNEQF
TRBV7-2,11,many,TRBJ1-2,ASSLAGGYGYT
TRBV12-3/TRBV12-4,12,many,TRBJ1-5,ATSGTLSNQPQH
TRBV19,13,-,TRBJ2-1,ASSSPRLENTEQF
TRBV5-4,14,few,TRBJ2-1,ASSLVTQSSYNEQF
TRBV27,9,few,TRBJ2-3,ASSQGGTQY
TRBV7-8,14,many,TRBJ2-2,ASSPASGGHTGELF
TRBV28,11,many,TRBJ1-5,ASSSDGNQPQH